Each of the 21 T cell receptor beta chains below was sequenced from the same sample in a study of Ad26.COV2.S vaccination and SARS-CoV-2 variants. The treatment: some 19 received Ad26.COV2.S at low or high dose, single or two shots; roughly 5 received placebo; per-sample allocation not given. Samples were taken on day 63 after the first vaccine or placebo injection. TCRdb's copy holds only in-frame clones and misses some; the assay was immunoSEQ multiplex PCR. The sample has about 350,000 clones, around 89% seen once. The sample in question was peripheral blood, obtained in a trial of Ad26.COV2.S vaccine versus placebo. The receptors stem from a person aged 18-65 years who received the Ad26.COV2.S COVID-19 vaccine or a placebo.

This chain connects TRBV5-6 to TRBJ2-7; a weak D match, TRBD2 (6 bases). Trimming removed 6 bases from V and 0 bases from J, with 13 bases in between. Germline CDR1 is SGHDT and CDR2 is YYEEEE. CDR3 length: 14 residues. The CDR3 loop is CASNPRGSSYEQYF. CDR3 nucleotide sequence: TGTGCCAGCAACCCTCGGGGGAGCTCCTACGAGCAGTACTTC.

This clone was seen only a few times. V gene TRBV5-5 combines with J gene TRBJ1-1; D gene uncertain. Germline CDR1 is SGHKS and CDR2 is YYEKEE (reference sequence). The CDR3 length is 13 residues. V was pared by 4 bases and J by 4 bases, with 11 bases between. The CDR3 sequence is CASSLGGPTEAFF. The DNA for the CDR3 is TGTGCCAGCAGCCTGGGCGGTCCCACTGAAGCTTTCTTT.

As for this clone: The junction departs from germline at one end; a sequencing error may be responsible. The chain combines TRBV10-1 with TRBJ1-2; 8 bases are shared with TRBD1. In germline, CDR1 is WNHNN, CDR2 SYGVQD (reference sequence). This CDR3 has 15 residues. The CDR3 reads CASTETGVFFYGYTF. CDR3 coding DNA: TGCGCCAGCACTGAGACAGGGGTTTTTTTCTATGGCTACACCTTC.

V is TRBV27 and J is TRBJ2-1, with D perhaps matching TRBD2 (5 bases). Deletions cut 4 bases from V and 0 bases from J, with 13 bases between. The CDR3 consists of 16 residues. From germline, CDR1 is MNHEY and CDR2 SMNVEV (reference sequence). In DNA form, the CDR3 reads TGTGCCAGCAGTTCAGCGGTATATAGCTCCTACAATGAGCAGTTCTTC. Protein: CASSSAVYSSYNEQFF.

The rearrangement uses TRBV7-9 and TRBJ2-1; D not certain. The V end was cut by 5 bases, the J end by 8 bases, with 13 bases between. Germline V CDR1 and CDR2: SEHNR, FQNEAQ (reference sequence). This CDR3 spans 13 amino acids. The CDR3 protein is CASSLSLDHEQFF. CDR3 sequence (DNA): TGTGCCAGCAGCCTCTCCCTGGACCATGAGCAGTTCTTC.

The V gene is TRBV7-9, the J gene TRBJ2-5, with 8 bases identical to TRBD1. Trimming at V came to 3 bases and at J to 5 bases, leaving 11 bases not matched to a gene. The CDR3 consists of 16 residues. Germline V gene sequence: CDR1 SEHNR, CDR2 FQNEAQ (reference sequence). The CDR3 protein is CASSLRQTGVWETQYF. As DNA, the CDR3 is TGTGCCAGCAGCTTGCGCCAGACAGGGGTATGGGAGACCCAGTACTTC.

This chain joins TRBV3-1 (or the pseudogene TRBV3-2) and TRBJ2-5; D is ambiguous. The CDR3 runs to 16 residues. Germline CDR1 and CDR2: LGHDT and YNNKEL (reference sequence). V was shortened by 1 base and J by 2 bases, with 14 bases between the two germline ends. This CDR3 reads CASSQGFGQGQETQYF. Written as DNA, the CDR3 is TGTGCCAGCAGCCAAGGGTTTGGGCAAGGACAAGAGACCCAGTACTTC.

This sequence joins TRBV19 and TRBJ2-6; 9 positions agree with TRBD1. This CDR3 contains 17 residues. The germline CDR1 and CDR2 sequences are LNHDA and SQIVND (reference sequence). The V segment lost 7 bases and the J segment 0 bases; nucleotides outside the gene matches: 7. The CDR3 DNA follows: TGTGCCAGTACCCCCGGACAGGGGACCTCTGGGGCCAACGTCCTGACTTTC. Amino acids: CASTPGQGTSGANVLTF.

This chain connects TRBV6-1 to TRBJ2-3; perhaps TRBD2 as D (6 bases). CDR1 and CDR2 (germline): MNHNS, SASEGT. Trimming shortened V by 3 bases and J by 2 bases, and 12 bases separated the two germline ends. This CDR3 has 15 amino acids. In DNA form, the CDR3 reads TGTGCCAGCAGTGACACCGGGACTCTCACAGATACGCAGTATTTT. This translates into CASSDTGTLTDTQYF.

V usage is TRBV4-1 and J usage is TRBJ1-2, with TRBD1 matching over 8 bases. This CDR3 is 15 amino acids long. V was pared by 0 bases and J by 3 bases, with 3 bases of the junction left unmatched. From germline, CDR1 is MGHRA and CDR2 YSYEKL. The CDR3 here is CASSQETGGDYGYTF. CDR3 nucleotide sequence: TGCGCCAGCAGCCAAGAAACAGGGGGGGACTATGGCTACACCTTC.

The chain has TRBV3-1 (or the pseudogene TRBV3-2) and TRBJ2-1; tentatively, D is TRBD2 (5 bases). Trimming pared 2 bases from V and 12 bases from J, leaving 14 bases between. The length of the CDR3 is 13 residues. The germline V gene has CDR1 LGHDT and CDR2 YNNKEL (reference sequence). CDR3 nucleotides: TGTGCCAGCAGCCAAACGGACTTGGCCCCGCAGTTCTTC. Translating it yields CASSQTDLAPQFF.

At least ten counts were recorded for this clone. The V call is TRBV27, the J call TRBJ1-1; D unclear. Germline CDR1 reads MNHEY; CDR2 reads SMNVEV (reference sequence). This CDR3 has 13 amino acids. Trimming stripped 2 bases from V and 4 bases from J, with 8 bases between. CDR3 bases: TGTGCCAGCAGTTTACGTCCGTCCACTGAAGCTTTCTTT. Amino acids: CASSLRPSTEAFF.

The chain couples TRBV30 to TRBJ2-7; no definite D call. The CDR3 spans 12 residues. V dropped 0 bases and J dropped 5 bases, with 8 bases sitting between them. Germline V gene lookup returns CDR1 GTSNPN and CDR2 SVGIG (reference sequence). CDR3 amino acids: CAWSVVVHEQYF. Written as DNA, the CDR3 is TGTGCCTGGAGTGTGGTCGTCCACGAGCAGTACTTC.

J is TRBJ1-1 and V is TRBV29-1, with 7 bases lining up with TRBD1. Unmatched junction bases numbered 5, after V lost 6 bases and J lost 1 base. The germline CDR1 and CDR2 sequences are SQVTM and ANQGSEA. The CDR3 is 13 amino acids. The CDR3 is CSVGGTENTEAFF. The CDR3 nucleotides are TGCAGCGTGGGGGGGACAGAGAACACTGAAGCTTTCTTT.

CDR3 loop: CASSQPSLPYEQYF. Here the CDR3 DNA reads TGTGCCAGCAGCCAACCGTCCCTTCCCTACGAGCAGTACTTC. The V gene is TRBV28, the J gene TRBJ2-7; D not resolved. This CDR3 is built from 14 residues. Germline CDR1 is MDHEN and CDR2 is SYDVKM. The germline V and J ends were trimmed by 6 bases and 2 bases, with 14 bases remaining between them.

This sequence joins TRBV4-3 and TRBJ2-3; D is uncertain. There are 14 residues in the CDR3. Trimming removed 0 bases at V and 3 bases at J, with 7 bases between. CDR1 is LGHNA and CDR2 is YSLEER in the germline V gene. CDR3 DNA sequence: TGCGCCAGCAGCCAAGATCCGGGTACAGATACGCAGTATTTT. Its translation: CASSQDPGTDTQYF.

CDR3 protein: CASSQSWSTENNSPLHF. The CDR3 coding sequence is TGCGCCAGCAGTCAATCCTGGTCGACGGAGAATAATTCACCCCTCCACTTT. V is TRBV23-1 and J is TRBJ1-6; D unclear. TRBV23-1 carries the ORF label, with uncertain function. The CDR3 length is 17 residues. V lost 0 bases, J lost 5 bases, and 14 bases lay in between.

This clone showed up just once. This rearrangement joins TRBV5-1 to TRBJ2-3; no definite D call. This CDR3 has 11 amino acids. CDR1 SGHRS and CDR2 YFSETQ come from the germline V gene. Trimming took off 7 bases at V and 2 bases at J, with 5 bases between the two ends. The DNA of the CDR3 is TGCGCCAGCCGATACACAGATACGCAGTATTTT. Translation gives CASRYTDTQYF.

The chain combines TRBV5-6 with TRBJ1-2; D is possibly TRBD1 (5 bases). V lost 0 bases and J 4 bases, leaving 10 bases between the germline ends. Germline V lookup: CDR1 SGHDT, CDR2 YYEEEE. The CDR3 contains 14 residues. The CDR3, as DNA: TGTGCCAGCAGCTTGGAACAGGCAGCCTATGGCTACACCTTC. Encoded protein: CASSLEQAAYGYTF. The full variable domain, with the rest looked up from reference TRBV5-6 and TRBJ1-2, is DAGVTQSPTHLIKTRGQQVTLRCSPKSGHDTVSWYQQALGQGPQFIFQYYEEEERQRGNFPDRFSGHQFPNYSSELNVNALLLGDSALYLCASSLEQAAYGYTFGSGTRLTVV.

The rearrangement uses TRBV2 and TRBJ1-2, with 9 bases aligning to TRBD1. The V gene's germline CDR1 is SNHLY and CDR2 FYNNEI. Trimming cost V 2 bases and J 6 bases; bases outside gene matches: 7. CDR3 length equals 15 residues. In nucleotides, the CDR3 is TGTGCCAGCAGTGAATTGGGACAGGGAATCGATGGCTACACCTTC. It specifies CASSELGQGIDGYTF.

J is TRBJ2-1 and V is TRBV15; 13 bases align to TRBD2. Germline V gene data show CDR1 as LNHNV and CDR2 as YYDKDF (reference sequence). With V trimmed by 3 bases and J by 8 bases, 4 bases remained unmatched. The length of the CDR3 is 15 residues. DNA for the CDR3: TGTGCCACCAGCAGGAGGACTAGCGGGAGCGATGAGCAGTTCTTC. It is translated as CATSRRTSGSDEQFF.